These 20 T cell receptor beta chains share one sample of origin, sequenced in a study of blood T cell repertoires in COVID-19. The data were produced by immunoSEQ multiplex PCR, yet TCRdb's version contains in-frame clones alone and is incomplete. This table has about 180,000 clones, roughly 85% appearing once. The sample taken for sequencing was peripheral blood. The receptors originated from a woman in her 50s with COVID-19, enrolled during active disease.

The genes are TRBV3-1 (or the pseudogene TRBV3-2) and TRBJ1-1; 8 nucleotides line up with TRBD1. CDR3 length: 14 amino acids. Looked up from germline, CDR1 is LGHDT and CDR2 is YNNKEL (reference sequence). The ends lost 5 bases at V and 2 bases at J; junction bases unmatched: 4. Written as DNA, the CDR3 is TGTGCCAGCAGCTGGACAGGGCGTAACACTGAAGCTTTCTTT. Residues: CASSWTGRNTEAFF.

The chain combines TRBV4-3 with TRBJ2-5; 7 bases agree with TRBD2. CDR3 length: 16 residues. Per the germline V gene, CDR1 is LGHNA and CDR2 is YSLEER. The V and J ends lost 0 bases and 7 bases, in that order; junction bases with no gene match: 11. Here the CDR3 DNA reads TGCGCCAGCAGCCAAGATGGGACTATGGGAAGAGGGACCCAGTACTTC. It yields the protein CASSQDGTMGRGTQYF.

The chain uses TRBV18 and TRBJ2-7, with 8 bases identical to TRBD2. This CDR3 spans 15 amino acids. Trimming cost V 4 bases and J 0 bases; bases outside gene matches: 5. Germline assignment: CDR1 KGHSH and CDR2 LQKENI. The CDR3: CASSQVAGISYEQYF. CDR3 sequence (DNA): TGTGCCAGCTCACAAGTAGCGGGGATCTCCTACGAGCAGTACTTC.

The chain combines TRBV3-1 (or the pseudogene TRBV3-2) with TRBJ2-5; D is possibly TRBD1 (6 bases). The CDR3 length is 16 residues. V shed 0 bases and J shed 5 bases, with 16 bases lying between them. Germline V CDR1 and CDR2: LGHDT, YNNKEL (reference sequence). CDR3 in amino acids: CASSQDYGGPGETQYF. The DNA of the CDR3 is TGTGCCAGCAGCCAAGATTATGGGGGCCCGGGGGAGACCCAGTACTTC.

This chain links TRBV10-3 with TRBJ2-3; 8 bases align to TRBD2. Unmatched junction bases numbered 0, after V lost 0 bases and J lost 4 bases. Germline values: CDR1 ENHRY, CDR2 SYGVKD. The CDR3 has 14 amino acids. The CDR3 region has the DNA TGTGCCATCAGTGAGTCTAGCGGGGCAGATACGCAGTATTTT. Its protein product is CAISESSGADTQYF.

This chain joins TRBV7-2 and TRBJ2-2, with no clear D. The CDR3 is 14 amino acids. Looked up from germline, CDR1 is SGHTA and CDR2 is FQGNSA. The ends were cut back, 5 bases at V and 1 base at J, with 8 bases in the middle. The CDR3 DNA follows: TGTGCCAGCAGCCGCGACTGGAACACCGGGGAGCTGTTTTTT. Amino acid sequence: CASSRDWNTGELFF.

The chain couples TRBV15 to TRBJ2-2; unclear D gene. Per germline, CDR1 LNHNV and CDR2 YYDKDF (reference sequence). The CDR3 totals 16 residues. The ends were cut back, 1 base at V and 2 bases at J, with 11 bases in the middle. Here the CDR3 DNA reads TGTGCCACCAGCAGAGGGGTCGGGTACAACACCGGGGAGCTGTTTTTT. Translation: CATSRGVGYNTGELFF.

The chain employs TRBV4-1 and TRBJ1-4, with a weak D call TRBD1 (6 bases). The CDR3 length is 16 residues. V was trimmed by 2 bases and J by 5 bases, leaving 15 bases between them. Germline CDR1 MGHRA, CDR2 YSYEKL. CDR3 loop: CASSQLVTGLNEKLFF. CDR3 nucleotides: TGCGCCAGCAGCCAACTGGTTACAGGGCTGAATGAAAAACTGTTTTTT.

V is TRBV30 and J is TRBJ1-4; 7 nucleotides match TRBD1. Germline CDR1 is GTSNPN and CDR2 is SVGIG (reference sequence). CDR3 length: 13 residues. The V gene end was trimmed by 8 bases and the J gene end by 1 base; junction bases not matched to a gene: 4. DNA of the CDR3: TGTGCCCGCTCAGGGGGAACTAATGAAAAACTGTTTTTT. The encoded protein is CARSGGTNEKLFF.

This sequence joins TRBV5-1 and TRBJ2-2; 8 bases align to TRBD1. The CDR3 covers 16 residues. Germline V CDR1 and CDR2: SGHRS, YFSETQ. The V and J ends lost 4 bases and 4 bases, in that order; junction bases with no gene match: 9. CDR3 sequence (DNA): TGCGCCAGCAGCCCGTCCCCAGGGGGCGTCACCGGGGAGCTGTTTTTT. The encoded protein is CASSPSPGGVTGELFF. The full variable domain, its missing parts supplied by reference TRBV5-1 and TRBJ2-2, is KAGVTQTPRYLIKTRGQQVTLSCSPISGHRSVSWYQQTPGQGLQFLFEYFSETQRNKGNFPGRFSGRQFSNSRSEMNVSTLELGDSALYLCASSPSPGGVTGELFFGEGSRLTVL.

The CDR3: CSASPQGKNIQYF. The CDR3 DNA sequence: TGCAGTGCTAGTCCTCAGGGGAAAAACATTCAGTACTTC. The V gene is TRBV20-1, the J gene TRBJ2-4; weak D call: TRBD1 (6 bases). Germline CDR1 reads DFQATT; CDR2 reads SNEGSKA (reference sequence). V was shortened by 3 bases and J by 4 bases, with 10 bases between the two germline ends. The CDR3 is 13 residues long.

The chain is built from TRBV27 and TRBJ1-1; D is unclear. The germline V gene encodes CDR1 MNHEY and CDR2 SMNVEV (reference sequence). Trimming took 5 bases from V and 0 from J, leaving 13 bases between them. The CDR3 length is 15 residues. CDR3 protein: CASSPLGRMNTEAFF. The DNA of the CDR3 is TGTGCCAGCAGTCCCTTGGGGAGGATGAACACTGAAGCTTTCTTT.

The chain recombines TRBV9 with TRBJ1-4; 11 bases line up with TRBD1. This CDR3 has 16 residues. CDR1 SGDLS and CDR2 YYNGEE come from the germline V gene. V shed 4 bases, J shed 5 bases, and the junction held 7 bases outside the gene matches. CDR3 amino acids: CASSPTDRGRNEKLFF. The CDR3 DNA reads as TGTGCCAGCAGCCCGACGGACAGGGGGCGAAATGAAAAACTGTTTTTT.

The chain joins TRBV4-1 to TRBJ2-7; TRBD2 matches at 7 bases. Germline CDR1 reads MGHRA; CDR2 reads YSYEKL. With 5 bases clipped from V and 3 bases from J, the junction kept 7 bases outside the gene matches. The CDR3 has 14 residues. The CDR3 is CASSSAGEGYEQYF. DNA of the CDR3: TGCGCCAGCAGCAGCGCGGGGGAGGGCTACGAGCAGTACTTC.

The chain recombines TRBV19 with TRBJ1-1; D remains unclear. CDR3 length equals 13 residues. CDR1 and CDR2 (germline): LNHDA, SQIVND (reference sequence). Trimming stripped 7 bases from V and 1 base from J, with 10 bases between. CDR3 in DNA: TGTGCCAGTATGGACGGGAGGAACACTGAAGCTTTCTTT. This translates into CASMDGRNTEAFF.

This chain connects TRBV4-2 to TRBJ1-5; 7 nucleotides agree with TRBD1. The CDR3 has 16 amino acids. Trimming removed 3 bases from V and 6 bases from J; junction bases left unmatched: 11. Germline loops: CDR1 LGHNA, CDR2 YNFKEQ. As DNA, the CDR3 is TGTGCCAGCAGCCAGGATCAGGGGGATTCGGGTCAGCCCCAGCATTTT. Its protein product is CASSQDQGDSGQPQHF.

The rearrangement joins TRBV2 to TRBJ1-5; the D gene is possibly TRBD1 (5 bases). Germline lookup yields CDR1 SNHLY and CDR2 FYNNEI. V was clipped by 1 base and J by 1 base, with 5 bases between them. The CDR3 is 14 amino acids. In DNA form, the CDR3 reads TGTGCCAGCAGTGAAGAGGGGAGCAATCAGCCCCAGCATTTT. It encodes CASSEEGSNQPQHF.

The gene calls are TRBV11-2 and TRBJ2-3, with TRBD1 matching over 8 bases. J gave up 6 bases and V 2 bases, and 10 bases lay outside the gene matches. The CDR3 runs 16 residues. CDR1 SGHAT and CDR2 FQNNGV come from the germline V gene. CDR3 sequence reads: CASSLRPQGAGDTQYF. Written as DNA, the CDR3 is TGTGCCAGCAGCTTAAGGCCTCAGGGGGCTGGGGATACGCAGTATTTT.

This clone was seen once. V and J are TRBV7-9 and TRBJ1-2; 11 nucleotides line up with TRBD1. The germline gives CDR1 SEHNR, CDR2 FQNEAQ (reference sequence). The CDR3 loop spans 13 amino acids. V was clipped by 5 bases and J by 7 bases; unmatched bases: 3. The chain's CDR3 is CASSTGTGGGYTF. For the CDR3, the DNA is TGTGCCAGCAGCACCGGGACAGGGGGTGGCTACACCTTC.

This chain uses TRBV5-4 with TRBJ1-5; D is ambiguous. The ends were cut back, 4 bases at V and 9 bases at J, with 11 bases in the middle. Looked up from germline, CDR1 is SGHNT and CDR2 is YYREEE (reference sequence). The CDR3 has 12 amino acids. CDR3 in DNA: TGTGCCAGCAGCGTAGATTTTGGGCCCCAGCATTTT. It specifies CASSVDFGPQHF.